The present entry profiles one T cell receptor (beta chain) with its context. The antigen is not known. The donors were all Caucasian adults (living in Nashville, Tennessee). Genomic DNA from each subset was divided evenly over several immunoSEQ plates. TCRdb keeps only in-frame clones here, not all; method: immunoSEQ multiplex PCR. The repertoire holds a few million clones, with approximately 94% as singletons. This record comes from a study of shared clonotypes between healthy human individuals. Study conclusions and caveats: Roughly 5.3% of naive CD4 clonotypes were common to a few donors.

The V gene's germline CDR1 is MDHEN and CDR2 SYDVKM. Germline trimming cut 3 bases from V and 7 bases from J; bases unmatched to any gene: 7. The CDR3 consists of 15 residues. The sequencing sample was made of naive CD4+ T cells sorted from blood. The subset was: CD45RA+ positively selected. This TCR was recovered from a man aged 18 to 29 in good health. The chain couples TRBV28 to TRBJ2-2; TRBD1 matches 8 bases. Written as DNA, the CDR3 is TGTGCCAGCAGTTTTCAGGGGGCGCGGAGCGGGGAGCTGTTTTTT. This gives the protein CASSFQGARSGELFF.